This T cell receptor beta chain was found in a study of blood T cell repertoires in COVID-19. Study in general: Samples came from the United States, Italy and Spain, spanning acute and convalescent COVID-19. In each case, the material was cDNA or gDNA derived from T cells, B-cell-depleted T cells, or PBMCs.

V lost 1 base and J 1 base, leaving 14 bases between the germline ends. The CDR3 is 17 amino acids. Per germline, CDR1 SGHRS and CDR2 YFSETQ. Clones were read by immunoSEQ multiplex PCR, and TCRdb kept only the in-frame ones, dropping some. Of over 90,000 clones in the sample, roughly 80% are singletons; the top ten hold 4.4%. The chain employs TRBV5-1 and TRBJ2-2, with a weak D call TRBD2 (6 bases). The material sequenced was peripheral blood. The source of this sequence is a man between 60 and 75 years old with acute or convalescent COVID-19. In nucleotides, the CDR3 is TGCGCCAGCAGCTTGTTAAGGGGAGGAGGGAACACCGGGGAGCTGTTTTTT. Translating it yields CASSLLRGGGNTGELFF.